The next 25 T cell receptor beta chains were all read from a single sample in a study of shared clonotypes between healthy human individuals. Repertoires were generated with immunoSEQ multiplex PCR, while TCRdb's copy carries only in-frame clones and drops some. This sample has about 800,000 clones, with about 96% found just once. Naive CD8 cells, CD45RO-negative and positively selected for CCR7, excluded terminally differentiated effector memory CD45RA+ cells. The source material was naive CD8+ T cells sorted from blood. The receptors originated from a man aged 30 to 45 in good health.

V usage is TRBV6-5 and J usage is TRBJ2-1; perhaps TRBD2 as D (6 bases). Trimming took 6 bases from V and 11 from J, leaving 17 bases between them. The CDR3 length is 13 residues. The V gene's germline CDR1 is MNHEY and CDR2 SVGAGI. This CDR3 reads CASSPGGVGQQFF. CDR3 sequence (DNA): TGTGCCAGCAGCCCGGGCGGGGTGGGGCAGCAGTTCTTC.

This chain links TRBV7-9 with TRBJ2-4, with D unresolved. Germline V gives CDR1 SEHNR, CDR2 FQNEAQ (reference sequence). V lost 11 bases, J lost 0 bases, and 8 bases lay in between. CDR3 size: 12 residues. In DNA form, the CDR3 reads TGTGCCTCGAAAGGAGCCAAAAACATTCAGTACTTC. This codes for CASKGAKNIQYF.

This clone was observed once. This sequence joins TRBV6-6 and TRBJ2-1; 7 nucleotides line up with TRBD1. With 5 bases clipped from V and 0 bases from J, the junction kept 7 bases outside the gene matches. The germline V gene encodes CDR1 MNHNY and CDR2 SVGAGI (reference sequence). The CDR3 runs to 16 residues. The CDR3 nucleotides are TGTGCCAGCAGTCCTGGACAGGTTCTCTCCTACAATGAGCAGTTCTTC. Translation gives CASSPGQVLSYNEQFF.

The chain is built from TRBV19 and TRBJ1-5; tentative D call: TRBD1 (5 bases). Trimming pared 5 bases from V and 11 bases from J, leaving 13 bases between. Germline CDR1 is LNHDA and CDR2 is SQIVND (reference sequence). This CDR3 is 12 amino acids long. The CDR3 bases are TGTGCCAGTAGTTTAACAGGTCCGGCCCAGCATTTT. Its translation: CASSLTGPAQHF.

The chain couples TRBV29-1 to TRBJ2-5; 11 bases map to TRBD2. Trimming took 5 bases from V and 2 from J; bases not matched to a gene: 10. The CDR3 is made up of 16 amino acids. Germline CDR1 SQVTM, CDR2 ANQGSEA. The CDR3: CSVRLAGGIEQETQYF. CDR3 in DNA: TGCAGCGTTCGTCTAGCGGGAGGTATCGAACAAGAGACCCAGTACTTC.

J is TRBJ1-5 and V is TRBV7-2, with no clear D. CDR1 is SGHTA and CDR2 is FQGNSA in the germline V gene. This CDR3 is 12 amino acids long. V was cut by 1 base and J by 3 bases, with 1 base left in between. DNA for the CDR3: TGTGCCAGCAGCTTAGTCAATCAGCCCCAGCATTTT. It translates to CASSLVNQPQHF.

The J gene is TRBJ2-7, the V gene TRBV27; TRBD1 might be the D (5 bases). Trimming took off 3 bases at V and 4 bases at J, with 13 bases between the two ends. The germline V gene encodes CDR1 MNHEY and CDR2 SMNVEV (reference sequence). CDR3 length equals 14 residues. CDR3 region: CASSFFGGAYEQYF. The CDR3 DNA sequence: TGTGCCAGCAGTTTTTTCGGTGGGGCATACGAGCAGTACTTC.

The chain joins TRBV5-1 to TRBJ1-5; possible D gene TRBD1, 6 bases. From germline, CDR1 is SGHRS and CDR2 YFSETQ. This CDR3 is 14 amino acids long. Trimming removed 1 base at V and 8 bases at J, with 13 bases between. This chain's CDR3 is CASSLRGDQEPQHF. The DNA for the CDR3 is TGCGCCAGCAGCTTGAGGGGGGATCAAGAGCCCCAGCATTTT.

This sequence joins TRBV7-9 and TRBJ2-5; a weak D match, TRBD2 (5 bases). Deletions cut 1 base from V and 10 bases from J, with 19 bases between. This CDR3 contains 15 residues. CDR1 and CDR2 (germline): SEHNR, FQNEAQ (reference sequence). The CDR3 coding sequence is TGTGCCAGCAGCTTAGGATACGGGGAAAGAGTTGGCCAGTACTTC. Amino acids: CASSLGYGERVGQYF.

This chain uses TRBV7-9 with TRBJ1-1, with 8 bases aligning to TRBD1. Germline V gene lookup returns CDR1 SEHNR and CDR2 FQNEAQ (reference sequence). This CDR3 has 17 amino acids. The V segment lost 4 bases and the J segment 1 base; nucleotides outside the gene matches: 11. CDR3: CASSSHRDRLPNTEAFF. The DNA for the CDR3 is TGTGCCAGCAGCTCGCACCGGGACAGGCTACCGAACACTGAAGCTTTCTTT.

CDR3 in amino acids: CASSRGLAPHEQYF. The CDR3 DNA follows: TGTGCCAGCAGCCGAGGACTAGCCCCCCACGAGCAGTACTTC. This rearrangement joins TRBV7-2 to TRBJ2-7, with 8 positions matching TRBD2. This CDR3 has 14 amino acids. Trimming took 5 bases from V and 5 from J; bases not matched to a gene: 8. Germline loops: CDR1 SGHTA, CDR2 FQGNSA.

This CDR3 reads CAISDRGEETQYF. The CDR3 nucleotides are TGTGCCATCAGTGACAGGGGTGAGGAGACCCAGTACTTC. The J gene is TRBJ2-5, the V gene TRBV10-3; a weak D match, TRBD1 (6 bases). The CDR3 covers 13 residues. Trimming shortened V by 3 bases and J by 5 bases, and 10 bases separated the two germline ends. Germline CDR1 ENHRY, CDR2 SYGVKD.

The chain has TRBV2 and TRBJ1-2, with D hard to call. In germline, CDR1 is SNHLY, CDR2 FYNNEI. V lost 8 bases, J lost 0 bases, and 10 bases lay in between. The CDR3 length is 13 residues. This CDR3 reads CASRAVANYGYTF. CDR3 sequence (DNA): TGTGCCAGCCGGGCGGTAGCTAACTATGGCTACACCTTC.

The V gene is TRBV30, the J gene TRBJ1-5; no clear D. The CDR3 runs 15 residues. Germline V gene data show CDR1 as GTSNPN and CDR2 as SVGIG (reference sequence). The V gene lost 2 bases and the J gene lost 1 base, with 12 bases spanning the gap. The CDR3 bases are TGTGCCTGGAGTCCCGGGATTTCCAGCAATCAGCCCCAGCATTTT. Residues: CAWSPGISSNQPQHF.

The V gene is TRBV27, the J gene TRBJ2-1, with a weak D call TRBD2 (5 bases). V lost 7 bases and J lost 7, with 11 bases in between. The CDR3 consists of 12 residues. The germline gives CDR1 MNHEY, CDR2 SMNVEV (reference sequence). The CDR3 DNA reads as TGTGCCAGCATGCCTAGCTCTAATGAGCAGTTCTTC. The encoded protein is CASMPSSNEQFF.

The chain has TRBV7-9 and TRBJ2-7; D is unresolved. This CDR3 region has 10 residues. V gave up 8 bases and J gave up 4 bases, with 6 bases separating them. Germline-derived CDR1 and CDR2 are SEHNR and FQNEAQ (reference sequence). DNA of the CDR3: TGTGCCAGCGCCGGGTACGAGCAGTACTTC. It specifies CASAGYEQYF.

Written as DNA, the CDR3 is TGTGCCAGCCGAGTTTCCGGGTGGTGGAGAGACGGGTACCAAGAGACCCAGTACTTC. It encodes CASRVSGWWRDGYQETQYF. The V and J genes are TRBV27 and TRBJ2-5; D gene ambiguous. The germline V gene has CDR1 MNHEY and CDR2 SMNVEV (reference sequence). Trimming took 8 bases from V and 0 from J, leaving 28 bases between them. This CDR3 has 19 amino acids.

The chain recombines TRBV10-3 with TRBJ2-1; 11 bases agree with TRBD2. This CDR3 spans 16 amino acids. Germline V gene lookup returns CDR1 ENHRY and CDR2 SYGVKD. J was trimmed by 10 bases and V by 3 bases; bases with no gene match: 11. Written as DNA, the CDR3 is TGTGCCATCAGTGATCCCACTAGCGGGGGCCTTAGAGAGCAGTTCTTC. This codes for CAISDPTSGGLREQFF.

This rearrangement joins TRBV6-5 to TRBJ2-3, with D uncertain. V was pared by 3 bases and J by 2 bases, with 15 bases between. This CDR3 is built from 16 residues. Looked up from germline, CDR1 is MNHEY and CDR2 is SVGAGI. The CDR3 reads CASSYRQATSTDTQYF. DNA of the CDR3: TGTGCCAGCAGTTATCGGCAGGCGACCTCCACAGATACGCAGTATTTT.

CDR3 nucleotide sequence: TGTGCCAGCAGTGTATACAGGGGTGGTCAGCCCCAGCATTTT. Translated, it gives CASSVYRGGQPQHF. The chain joins TRBV2 to TRBJ1-5, with TRBD1 matching 7 bases. Germline V gene sequence: CDR1 SNHLY, CDR2 FYNNEI. Germline trimming cut 4 bases from V and 6 bases from J; bases unmatched to any gene: 6. CDR3 length equals 14 residues.

This clone has just one count. The rearrangement links TRBV15 to TRBJ2-1; D is unclear. Trimming left V 1 base short and J 5 bases short, with 18 bases between. There are 17 residues in the CDR3. The V gene's germline CDR1 is LNHNV and CDR2 YYDKDF (reference sequence). The CDR3 loop is CATSRVLGSPSNNEQFF. The CDR3 coding sequence is TGTGCCACCAGCAGAGTCTTAGGGTCTCCCAGCAACAATGAGCAGTTCTTC. The variable domain in full, completed from reference TRBV15 and TRBJ2-1, reads DAMVIQNPRYQVTQFGKPVTLSCSQTLNHNVMYWYQQKSSQAPKLLFHYYDKDFNNEADTPDNFQSRRPNTSFCFLDIRSPGLGDTAMYLCATSRVLGSPSNNEQFFGPGTRLTVL.

This chain uses TRBV9 with TRBJ1-2; unclear D gene. The CDR3 extends over 15 amino acids. Germline assignment: CDR1 SGDLS and CDR2 YYNGEE. V was pared by 4 bases and J by 7 bases, with 20 bases between. In nucleotides, the CDR3 is TGTGCCAGCAGCCCCCCCTTGGGCCCCAAGGGTGGCTACACCTTC. This codes for CASSPPLGPKGGYTF.

Points on this clone: The same CDR3 is also encoded by other DNA sequences in this sample. This chain links TRBV27 with TRBJ1-5; the D gene is possibly TRBD1 (5 bases). V lost 5 bases, J lost 3 bases, and 11 bases lay in between. CDR3 size: 14 residues. Germline CDR1 reads MNHEY; CDR2 reads SMNVEV (reference sequence). CDR3 in amino acids: CASSLQGLNQPQHF. The CDR3 nucleotides read TGTGCCAGCAGTCTCCAGGGTCTCAATCAGCCCCAGCATTTT.

V and J are TRBV29-1 and TRBJ2-1; maybe TRBD2 (6 bases). V was pared by 5 bases and J by 1 base, with 9 bases between. This CDR3 is 13 amino acids long. CDR1 and CDR2 (germline): SQVTM, ANQGSEA. The CDR3 nucleotides read TGCAGCGTTCTAGCGCTTTCCTACAATGAGCAGTTCTTC. Its translation: CSVLALSYNEQFF.

This rearrangement joins TRBV7-9 to TRBJ2-3, with 7 bases lining up with TRBD1. Trimming removed 4 bases from V and 2 bases from J; junction bases left unmatched: 15. The CDR3 spans 18 residues. Germline CDR1 SEHNR, CDR2 FQNEAQ (reference sequence). CDR3 protein: CASSSTRSDRIITDTQYF. In DNA form, the CDR3 reads TGTGCCAGCAGCTCAACTCGATCGGACAGGATAATCACAGATACGCAGTATTTT.